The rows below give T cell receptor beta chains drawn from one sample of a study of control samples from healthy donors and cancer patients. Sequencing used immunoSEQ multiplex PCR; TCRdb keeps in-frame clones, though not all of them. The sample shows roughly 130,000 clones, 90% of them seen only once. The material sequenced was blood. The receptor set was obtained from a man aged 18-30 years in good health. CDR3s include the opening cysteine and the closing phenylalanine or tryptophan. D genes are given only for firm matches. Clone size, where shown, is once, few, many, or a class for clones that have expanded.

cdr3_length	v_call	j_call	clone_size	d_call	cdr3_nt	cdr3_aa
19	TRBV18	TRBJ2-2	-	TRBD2	TGTGCCAGCTCACCACCACTAGCGGGAGGGCCTACGAACACCGGGGAGCTGTTTTTT	CASSPPLAGGPTNTGELFF
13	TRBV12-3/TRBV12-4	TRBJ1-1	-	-	TGTGCCAGCAGTTTAGGGGGCGGGACTGAAGCTTTCTTT	CASSLGGGTEAFF
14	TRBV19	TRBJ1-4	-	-	TGTGCCAGTAGTACGGCAGGGGTAGGGGAAAAACTGTTTTTT	CASSTAGVGEKLFF
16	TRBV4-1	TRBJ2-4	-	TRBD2	TGCGCCAGCAGCCAAGATCCGCGGGAGGGGACGAACATTCAGTACTTC	CASSQDPREGTNIQYF
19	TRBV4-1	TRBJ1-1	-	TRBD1	TGCGCCAGCAGCCAAGATGGGACAGGGGGCCTGTACATGAACACTGAAGCTTTCTTT	CASSQDGTGGLYMNTEAFF
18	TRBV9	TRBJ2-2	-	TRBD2	TGTGCCAGCAGCCCCAGACTAGCGGGGGGGCGATACACCGGGGAGCTGTTTTTT	CASSPRLAGGRYTGELFF
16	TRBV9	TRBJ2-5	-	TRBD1	TGTGCCAGCAGCGGGCCCGGGACAGGGATCCAAGAGACCCAGTACTTC	CASSGPGTGIQETQYF
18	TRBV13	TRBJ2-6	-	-	TGTGCCAGCAGCTCGAGGGACGGAAGAATTTCTGGGGCCAACGTCCTGACTTTC	CASSSRDGRISGANVLTF
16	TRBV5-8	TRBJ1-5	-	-	TGTGCCAGCAGCTTGGTAACAGGTTGGGGCAATCAGCCCCAGCATTTT	CASSLVTGWGNQPQHF
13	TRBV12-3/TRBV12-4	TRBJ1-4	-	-	TGTGCCAGCAGTTTAAGGGGCGCGGAAAAACTGTTTTTT	CASSLRGAEKLFF
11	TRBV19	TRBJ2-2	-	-	TGTGCCAGCAACTTTGGCGGGGAGCTGTTTTTT	CASNFGGELFF
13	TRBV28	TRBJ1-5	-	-	TGTGCCAGCAGTTTATCAGGGTATCAGCCCCAGCATTTT	CASSLSGYQPQHF
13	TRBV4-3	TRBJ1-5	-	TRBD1	TGCGCCAGCAGCCAAGATCGGACAGGGCCCCAGCATTTT	CASSQDRTGPQHF
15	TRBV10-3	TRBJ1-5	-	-	TGTGCCATCAGTGAGTCGAAGACGTACGGTCAGCCCCAGCATTTT	CAISESKTYGQPQHF
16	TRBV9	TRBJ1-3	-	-	TGTGCCAGCAGCCCTGAGACAGTGAACTCTGGAAACACCATATATTTT	CASSPETVNSGNTIYF
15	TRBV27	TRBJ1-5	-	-	TGTGCCAGCAGTTTATACAGATATAGCAATCAGCCCCAGCATTTT	CASSLYRYSNQPQHF
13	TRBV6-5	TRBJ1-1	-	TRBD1	TGTGCCAGCAGTTACCGAGGACAGGGAGAAGCTTTCTTT	CASSYRGQGEAFF
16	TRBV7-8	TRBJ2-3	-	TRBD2	TGTGCCAGCAGCTTAGACTATTCTAGCGGGGCAGATACGCAGTATTTT	CASSLDYSSGADTQYF
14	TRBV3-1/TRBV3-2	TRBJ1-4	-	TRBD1	TGTGCCAGCAGCCCCGGGACAGGGAGTGAAAAACTGTTTTTT	CASSPGTGSEKLFF
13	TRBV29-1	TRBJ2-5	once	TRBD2	TGCAGCGGAGGGACTACCTCGCAAGAGACCCAGTACTTC	CSGGTTSQETQYF
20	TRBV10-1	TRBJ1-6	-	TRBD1	TGCGCCAGTGAAACCTCCGGGACAGGGGATCAGAGCTCCTATAATTCACCCCTCCACTTT	CASETSGTGDQSSYNSPLHF
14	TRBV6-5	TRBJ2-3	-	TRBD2	TGTGCCAGCAGGAGACTAGCGGGGGGGCCCCCGTTGAATTTT	CASRRLAGGPPLNF
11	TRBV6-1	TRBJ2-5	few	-	TGTGCCAGCAGTGAATTGGAGACCCAGTACTTC	CASSELETQYF
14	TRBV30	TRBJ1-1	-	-	TGTGCCTGGAGTGTGGGGTTAGGGGGCACTGAAGCTTTCTTT	CAWSVGLGGTEAFF
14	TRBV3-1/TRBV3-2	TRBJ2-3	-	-	TGTGCCAGCAGCCTCCGGGATCCCACAGATACGCAGTATTTT	CASSLRDPTDTQYF
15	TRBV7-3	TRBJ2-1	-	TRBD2	TGTGCCAGCAGCCCCGGACTAGCGGAGTACAATGAGCAGTTCTTC	CASSPGLAEYNEQFF
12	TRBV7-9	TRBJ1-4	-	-	TGTGCCAGCAGCTTACTCGATGAAAAACTGTTTTTT	CASSLLDEKLFF
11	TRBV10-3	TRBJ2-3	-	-	TGTGCCATCAGCGTCACAGATACGCAGTATTTT	CAISVTDTQYF